This entry features one T cell receptor (beta chain) sequence. Its antigen is currently not known. No per-base quality is available; no much larger clone lies one base away. Trimming leaves V shorter by 6 bases and J shorter by 0 bases, with the junction holding 6 bases beyond the gene matches. As encoded in the germline V gene (reference sequence), CDR1 is MNHEY while CDR2 is SMNVEV. The CDR3 spans 15 residues, from the cysteine through the phenylalanine. Only CDR3 DNA remains: 45 bases, in frame from the first base. The entry originates in a study of blood T cell repertoires in COVID-19 (dated by TCRdb to 2019 to 2021). Notes on the research overall: Collaborator samples came from the United States, Italy and Spain and covered acute and convalescent phases of COVID-19. The prospective study material was composed of cDNA or gDNA derived from T cells, B-cell-depleted T cells, or PBMCs. Subjects who had been exposed to COVID-19, were actively infected with it, or had recovered from it provided the deeply sampled blood TCRbeta repertoires that made up the dataset. The repertoires were made available in a free public database intended to serve as a resource for research on the immune response to SARS-CoV-2. The samples were drawn from two sources: the first 160 participants of the ongoing ImmuneRACE study, and 950 to 1,500 subjects contributed by 6 global collaborators. The sample metadata nearly always contained a de-identified subject ID, COVID-19 status, age in years and sex. Where available, HLA class I and class II types were taken from metadata supplied by the sample provider and were not determined by assay-based typing.

The research as a whole found: The amount of clinical and demographic metadata varied by source and participant and was provided uncurated.

Collaborating institutions collected whole blood in K2EDTA tubes following their own protocols. For TCRbeta analysis, collaborator samples were shipped as frozen whole blood, as isolated PBMCs, or as DNA extracted from either sample type. TCRbeta CDR3 regions were amplified from genomic DNA by means of the immunoSEQ Assay, a bias-controlled multiplex PCR. On the authors' methods: Within the assay, amplification of reference gene primers was used to estimate how many nucleated cells each sample contained. To quantify the absolute abundance of each unique TCRbeta CDR3 rearrangement, sequence reads were collapsed and filtered. For each sample, productive Simpson clonality was calculated as the square root of Simpson's diversity index across productive rearrangements. TCRdb took over this immuneACCESS table, retaining in-frame rearrangements with V and J assigned. Such tables are incomplete; in checked studies, under half of the missing clones stem from an unresolved V gene, and the remainder is unexplained. V, J and clone size reflect that table, while D and trimming were determined from the DNA. The sample data list 100,000 or so clones, and about 83% of these were observed just once. The ten largest clones capture 13% of the sample.

The receptor was isolated from a human donor in a cohort sampled during active COVID-19. The specimen sequenced was peripheral blood. The chain is encoded by TRBV27 joined to TRBJ1-2; 8 junctional bases match TRBD1. The CDR3 loop reads CASSYRQGSNYGYTF. The sequenced DNA is TGTGCCAGCAGCTATAGACAGGGGTCTAACTATGGCTACACCTTC.